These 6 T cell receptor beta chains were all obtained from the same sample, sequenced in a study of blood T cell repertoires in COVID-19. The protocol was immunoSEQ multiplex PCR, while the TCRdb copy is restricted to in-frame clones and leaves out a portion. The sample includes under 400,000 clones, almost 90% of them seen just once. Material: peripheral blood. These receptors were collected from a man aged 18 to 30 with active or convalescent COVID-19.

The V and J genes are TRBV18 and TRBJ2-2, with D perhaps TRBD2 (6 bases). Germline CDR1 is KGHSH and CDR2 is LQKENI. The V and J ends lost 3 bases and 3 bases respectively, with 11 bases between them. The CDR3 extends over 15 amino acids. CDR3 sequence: CASSPSQRDTGELFF. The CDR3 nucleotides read TGTGCCAGCTCACCCTCTCAGCGGGACACCGGGGAGCTGTTTTTT.

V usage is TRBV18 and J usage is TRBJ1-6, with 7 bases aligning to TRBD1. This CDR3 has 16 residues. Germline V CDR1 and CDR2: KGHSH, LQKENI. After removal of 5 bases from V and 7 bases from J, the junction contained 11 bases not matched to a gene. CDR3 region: CASSEAYGTANSPLHF. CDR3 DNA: TGTGCCAGCTCAGAGGCATACGGGACAGCCAATTCACCCCTCCACTTT.

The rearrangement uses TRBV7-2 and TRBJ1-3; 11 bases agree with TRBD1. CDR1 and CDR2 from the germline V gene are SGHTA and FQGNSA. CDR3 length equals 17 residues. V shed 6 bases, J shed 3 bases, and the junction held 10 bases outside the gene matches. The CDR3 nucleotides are TGTGCCAGCAGTCTAGGAGGGACAGGGGGTGGTGGAAACACCATATATTTT. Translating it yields CASSLGGTGGGGNTIYF.

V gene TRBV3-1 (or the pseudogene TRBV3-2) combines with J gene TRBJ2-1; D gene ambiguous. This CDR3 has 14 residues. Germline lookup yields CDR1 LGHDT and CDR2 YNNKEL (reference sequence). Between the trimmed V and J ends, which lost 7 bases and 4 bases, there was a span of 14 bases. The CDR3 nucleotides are TGTGCCAGCACCTCGGCAGGTTCGTACAATGAGCAGTTCTTC. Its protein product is CASTSAGSYNEQFF.

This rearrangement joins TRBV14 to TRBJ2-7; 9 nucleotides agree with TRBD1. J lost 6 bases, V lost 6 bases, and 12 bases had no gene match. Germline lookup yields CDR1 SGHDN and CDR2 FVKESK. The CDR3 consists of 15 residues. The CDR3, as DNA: TGTGCCAGCAGTTTAACCGGGACAGGGCTAAGCGAGCAGTACTTC. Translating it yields CASSLTGTGLSEQYF.

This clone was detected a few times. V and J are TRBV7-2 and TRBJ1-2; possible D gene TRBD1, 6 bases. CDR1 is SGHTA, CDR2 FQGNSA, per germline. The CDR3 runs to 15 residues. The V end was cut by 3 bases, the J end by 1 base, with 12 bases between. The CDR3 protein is CASSFISGDNYGYTF. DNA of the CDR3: TGTGCCAGCAGCTTTATATCAGGGGATAACTATGGCTACACCTTC. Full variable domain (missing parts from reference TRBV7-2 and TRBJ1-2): GAGVSQSPSNKVTEKGKDVELRCDPISGHTALYWYRQSLGQGLEFLIYFQGNSAPDKSGLPSDRFSAERTGGSVSTLTIQRTQQEDSAVYLCASSFISGDNYGYTFGSGTRLTVV.